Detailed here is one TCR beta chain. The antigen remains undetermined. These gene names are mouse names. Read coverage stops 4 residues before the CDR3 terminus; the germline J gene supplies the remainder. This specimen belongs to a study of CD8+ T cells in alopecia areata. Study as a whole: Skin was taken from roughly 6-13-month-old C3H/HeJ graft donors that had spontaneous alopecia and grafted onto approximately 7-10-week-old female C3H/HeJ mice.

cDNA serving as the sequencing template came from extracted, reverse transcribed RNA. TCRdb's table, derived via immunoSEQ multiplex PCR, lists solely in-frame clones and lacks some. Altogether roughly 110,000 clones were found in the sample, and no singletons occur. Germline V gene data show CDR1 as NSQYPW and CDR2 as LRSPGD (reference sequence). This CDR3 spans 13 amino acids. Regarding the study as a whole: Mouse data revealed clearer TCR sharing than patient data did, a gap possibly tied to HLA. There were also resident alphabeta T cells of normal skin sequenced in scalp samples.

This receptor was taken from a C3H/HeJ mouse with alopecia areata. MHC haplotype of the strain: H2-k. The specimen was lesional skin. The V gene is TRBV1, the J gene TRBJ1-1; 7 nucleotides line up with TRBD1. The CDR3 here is CTCSAGTVTEVFF. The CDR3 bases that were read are TGCACCTGCAGTGCCGGGACAGTAACA.